Shown below are 29 T cell receptor beta chains from a single sample sequenced in a study of cytomegalovirus exposure and HLA in healthy donors. PCR primers comprised 60 Vbeta and 13 Jbeta primers. The data were produced by immunoSEQ multiplex PCR, yet TCRdb's version contains in-frame clones alone and is incomplete. The sample lists over 60,000 clones, approximately 77% seen once, with approximately 7% in the top ten. Source material: PBMCs. The receptors come from a woman in her 30s in good health and CMV-seropositive.

The genes are TRBV19 and TRBJ2-1, with 11 bases lining up with TRBD2. CDR1 LNHDA and CDR2 SQIVND come from the germline V gene (reference sequence). This CDR3 comprises 14 residues. The ends lost 3 bases at V and 6 bases at J; junction bases unmatched: 1. CDR3 region: CASSILAGGNEQFF. CDR3 nucleotide sequence: TGTGCCAGTAGTATTCTAGCGGGGGGCAATGAGCAGTTCTTC.

This chain uses TRBV4-3 with TRBJ1-1, with 7 nucleotides matching TRBD1. The CDR3 contains 16 residues. Germline V CDR1 and CDR2: LGHNA, YSLEER. The junction had 8 bases not matched to a gene; V was cut back by 4 bases and J by 0 bases. The CDR3 coding sequence is TGCGCCAGCAGCCCGCAAACAGGGGATCTGAACACTGAAGCTTTCTTT. Translation gives CASSPQTGDLNTEAFF.

The genes are TRBV7-2 and TRBJ2-1; D is possibly TRBD2 (7 bases). V gave up 1 base and J gave up 5 bases, with 12 bases separating them. The CDR3 sequence is 15 residues long. CDR1 is SGHTA and CDR2 is FQGNSA in the germline V gene. For the CDR3, the DNA is TGTGCCAGCAGCTTAGACGGGGGGCCACACAATGAGCAGTTCTTC. Residues: CASSLDGGPHNEQFF.

This chain uses TRBV4-3 with TRBJ1-1; D unresolved. The CDR3 length is 14 residues. The V end lost 0 bases, the J end lost 7 bases, and 12 bases lay between the germline ends. From germline, CDR1 is LGHNA and CDR2 YSLEER. This CDR3 is CASSQDRLILEAFF. The CDR3 DNA reads as TGCGCCAGCAGCCAAGATCGACTTATCCTTGAAGCTTTCTTT.

This clone was counted once. V and J are TRBV19 and TRBJ1-5; TRBD1 is a possible D gene (5 bases). The ends were cut back, 0 bases at V and 0 bases at J, with 6 bases in the middle. Germline V gives CDR1 LNHDA, CDR2 SQIVND (reference sequence). The CDR3 spans 15 residues. DNA of the CDR3: TGTGCCAGTAGTATAGATCAGGGTAGCAATCAGCCCCAGCATTTT. Its protein product is CASSIDQGSNQPQHF.

This clone was detected a few times. The chain joins TRBV7-9 to TRBJ2-3; 8 positions agree with TRBD2. Germline-derived CDR1 and CDR2 are SEHNR and FQNEAQ (reference sequence). The CDR3 runs 15 residues. Trimming at V came to 5 bases and at J to 4 bases, leaving 8 bases not matched to a gene. CDR3 residues: CASSPFGGRSDTQYF. As DNA, the CDR3 is TGTGCCAGCAGCCCCTTCGGCGGGAGGTCAGATACGCAGTATTTT. The full variable domain, completed using reference TRBV7-9 and TRBJ2-3, is DTGVSQNPRHKITKRGQNVTFRCDPISEHNRLYWYRQTLGQGPEFLTYFQNEAQLEKSRLLSDRFSAERPKGSFSTLEIQRTEQGDSAMYLCASSPFGGRSDTQYFGPGTRLTVL.

The DNA for the CDR3 is TGTGCCAGCAGCTTAGGGGGACAGTCACAAGAGACCCAGTACTTC. Its translation: CASSLGGQSQETQYF. The chain employs TRBV11-3 and TRBJ2-5, with 7 nucleotides matching TRBD1. Germline V CDR1 and CDR2: SGHNT, YENEEA. The CDR3 covers 15 residues. Germline trimming cut 1 base from V and 2 bases from J; bases unmatched to any gene: 4.

The chain recombines TRBV5-1 with TRBJ2-3; D is unresolved. Trimming stripped 1 base from V and 4 bases from J, with 4 bases between. Germline V gene lookup returns CDR1 SGHRS and CDR2 YFSETQ. The CDR3 spans 12 residues. The DNA of the CDR3 is TGCGCCAGCAGCTTGTCAGCAGATACGCAGTATTTT. Translating gives CASSLSADTQYF.

This clone was observed a few times. V usage is TRBV6-5 and J usage is TRBJ1-5, with D unclear. The CDR3 contains 13 residues. CDR1 is MNHEY and CDR2 is SVGAGI in the germline V gene. Trimming pared 5 bases from V and 0 bases from J, leaving 5 bases between. CDR3 in DNA: TGTGCCAGCAGTCAACATAGCAATCAGCCCCAGCATTTT. Its protein is CASSQHSNQPQHF.

J is TRBJ2-2 and V is TRBV7-2; D perhaps matches TRBD2 (6 bases). Germline-derived CDR1 and CDR2 are SGHTA and FQGNSA. This CDR3 is 12 amino acids long. CDR3 bases: TGTGCGCGGGGAGGGAACACCGGGGAGCTGTTTTTT. Its protein is CARGGNTGELFF.

The CDR3 DNA reads as TGTGCCAGCAGAGGTGCGTGGGGCTTGAACACTGAAGCTTTCTTT. Translating gives CASRGAWGLNTEAFF. The chain couples TRBV5-8 to TRBJ1-1, with a weak D call TRBD1 (5 bases). CDR1 is SGHTS and CDR2 is YDEGEE in the germline V gene. Trimming stripped 5 bases from V and 0 bases from J, with 14 bases between. CDR3 length equals 15 residues.

The CDR3 region is CASSQSSGRITDTQYF. The CDR3 DNA follows: TGTGCCAGCAGCCAATCTAGCGGGAGGATCACAGATACGCAGTATTTT. The V call is TRBV4-2, the J call TRBJ2-3, with 11 nucleotides matching TRBD2. CDR3 length: 16 amino acids. The V segment lost 2 bases and the J segment 2 bases; nucleotides outside the gene matches: 3. Per the germline V gene, CDR1 is LGHNA and CDR2 is YNFKEQ.

V is TRBV14 and J is TRBJ2-5; TRBD2 might be the D (7 bases). V was shortened by 6 bases and J by 1 base, with 12 bases between the two germline ends. The CDR3 runs 14 residues. CDR1 and CDR2 from the germline V gene are SGHDN and FVKESK. DNA for the CDR3: TGTGCCAGCAGTTACGGGGGGCCCCAAGAGACCCAGTACTTC. Translating it yields CASSYGGPQETQYF.

The chain is built from TRBV6-5 and TRBJ2-7; 8 bases line up with TRBD1. This CDR3 has 15 amino acids. Trimming at V came to 3 bases and at J to 2 bases, leaving 6 bases not matched to a gene. Germline CDR1 is MNHEY and CDR2 is SVGAGI. The CDR3 spells CASSYSGTGTYEQYF. The DNA of the CDR3 is TGTGCCAGCAGTTATTCCGGGACAGGTACCTACGAGCAGTACTTC.

The rearrangement joins TRBV28 to TRBJ1-4; 10 positions agree with TRBD1. Germline V gene data show CDR1 as MDHEN and CDR2 as SYDVKM. This CDR3 spans 12 amino acids. V shed 6 bases, J shed 10 bases, and the junction held 2 bases outside the gene matches. The CDR3 sequence: CASSWDRGKLFF. CDR3 sequence (DNA): TGTGCCAGCAGCTGGGACAGGGGAAAACTGTTTTTT.

This clone was seen many times. The CDR3 nucleotides read TGCGCCAGCAGCCAAGTGCTGAGCAGGGTGAACACTGAAGCTTTCTTT. Translated, it gives CASSQVLSRVNTEAFF. The chain joins TRBV4-3 to TRBJ1-1; TRBD1 is a possible D gene (5 bases). V was clipped by 1 base and J by 0 bases, with 12 bases between them. CDR3 size: 16 residues. Germline V gene data show CDR1 as LGHNA and CDR2 as YSLEER.

The gene calls are TRBV2 and TRBJ1-1; D remains ambiguous. The germline V and J ends were trimmed by 5 bases and 1 base, with 11 bases remaining between them. Germline loops: CDR1 SNHLY, CDR2 FYNNEI. CDR3 length equals 14 residues. The CDR3 spells CASSPTYRNTEAFF. CDR3 nucleotide sequence: TGTGCCAGCAGTCCAACTTACCGGAACACTGAAGCTTTCTTT.

This chain connects TRBV28 to TRBJ2-3; 7 bases fit TRBD1. Germline CDR1 MDHEN, CDR2 SYDVKM. The ends lost 6 bases at V and 6 bases at J; junction bases unmatched: 12. The CDR3 runs 15 residues. CDR3 coding DNA: TGTGCCAGCAGCCTAGGGACAGCCTCCGCGGATACGCAGTATTTT. It codes for CASSLGTASADTQYF.

This chain connects TRBV9 to TRBJ2-1; 8 bases map to TRBD2. The junction had 9 bases not matched to a gene; V was cut back by 3 bases and J by 7 bases. This CDR3 contains 15 residues. Per germline, CDR1 SGDLS and CDR2 YYNGEE. In DNA form, the CDR3 reads TGTGCCAGCAGCGAAGGACTAGCCGGGGTGAATGAGCAGTTCTTC. It translates to CASSEGLAGVNEQFF.

The gene calls are TRBV29-1 and TRBJ2-1, with D maybe TRBD1 (5 bases). The CDR3 is made up of 20 amino acids. CDR1 is SQVTM and CDR2 is ANQGSEA in the germline V gene. This CDR3 reads CSILSLLGARSSSSYNEQFF. Written as DNA, the CDR3 is TGCAGTATACTGTCCCTCTTAGGGGCCCGCTCTTCAAGCTCCTACAATGAGCAGTTCTTC.

This clone has just a few counts. The chain employs TRBV5-6 and TRBJ1-1; 7 nucleotides agree with TRBD1. CDR1 and CDR2 (germline): SGHDT, YYEEEE. This CDR3 comprises 16 residues. V lost 4 bases, J lost 1 base, and 10 bases stayed unmatched. As DNA, the CDR3 is TGTGCCAGCAGCCCAAGATCGGACAGGTGGAACACTGAAGCTTTCTTT. Amino acid sequence: CASSPRSDRWNTEAFF.

This clone was picked up many times. V is TRBV6-5 and J is TRBJ2-1, with 9 positions matching TRBD2. This CDR3 spans 15 amino acids. V was pared by 2 bases and J by 8 bases, with 7 bases of the junction left unmatched. In germline, CDR1 is MNHEY, CDR2 SVGAGI. The CDR3 loop reads CASSYGAGGPDEQFF. CDR3 in DNA: TGTGCCAGCAGTTACGGGGCGGGAGGGCCTGATGAGCAGTTCTTC.

In this sample, this clone turned up once. This sequence joins TRBV19 and TRBJ2-6, with 13 bases fitting TRBD2. Germline lookup yields CDR1 LNHDA and CDR2 SQIVND (reference sequence). CDR3 length equals 19 residues. The V gene end was trimmed by 5 bases and the J gene end by 0 bases; junction bases not matched to a gene: 7. CDR3 region: CASSARLAGGISGANVLTF. In DNA form, the CDR3 reads TGTGCCAGTAGTGCCCGACTAGCGGGGGGAATCTCTGGGGCCAACGTCCTGACTTTC.

The V and J genes are TRBV2 and TRBJ2-3, with 7 positions matching TRBD1. Germline loops: CDR1 SNHLY, CDR2 FYNNEI. CDR3 length: 14 residues. V was clipped by 3 bases and J by 2 bases; unmatched bases: 2. This CDR3 is CASSETGHTDTQYF. CDR3 DNA sequence: TGTGCCAGCAGTGAGACAGGGCACACAGATACGCAGTATTTT.

The V call is TRBV27, the J call TRBJ2-5, with no clear D. The CDR3 covers 16 residues. Deletions cut 1 base from V and 4 bases from J, with 16 bases between. CDR1 and CDR2 from the germline V gene are MNHEY and SMNVEV (reference sequence). CDR3 residues: CASSLYGLTQAETQYF. CDR3 sequence (DNA): TGTGCCAGCAGTTTATACGGATTAACCCAGGCAGAGACCCAGTACTTC.

The rearrangement links TRBV28 to TRBJ2-5; D gene ambiguous. V was shortened by 4 bases and J by 2 bases, with 14 bases between the two germline ends. Germline V lookup: CDR1 MDHEN, CDR2 SYDVKM. The CDR3 extends over 15 amino acids. The CDR3 DNA sequence: TGTGCCAGCAGTTCGATCCTCAGTCGTCAAGAGACCCAGTACTTC. This sequence encodes CASSSILSRQETQYF.

The chain recombines TRBV7-8 with TRBJ1-2; unclear D gene. Germline V lookup: CDR1 SGHVS, CDR2 FQNEAQ. CDR3 size: 16 residues. V shed 0 bases and J shed 4 bases, with 15 bases lying between them. Here the CDR3 reads CASSLAGGRVLYGYTF. The CDR3, as DNA: TGTGCCAGCAGCTTAGCTGGCGGGAGGGTACTCTATGGCTACACCTTC.

This clone was recorded only once. V usage is TRBV19 and J usage is TRBJ2-6; 7 bases line up with TRBD1. In germline, CDR1 is LNHDA, CDR2 SQIVND (reference sequence). CDR3 size: 16 residues. Losses at the gene ends were 6 bases for V and 2 bases for J; bases not matched to a gene: 7. The CDR3 here is CASSKSTGAGANVLTF. Written as DNA, the CDR3 is TGTGCCAGTAGCAAATCTACAGGGGCTGGGGCCAACGTCCTGACTTTC.

Only a few counts were recorded for this clone. J is TRBJ1-1 and V is TRBV10-3; D call uncertain. Trimming took 11 bases from V and 8 from J, leaving 12 bases between them. The germline V gene encodes CDR1 ENHRY and CDR2 SYGVKD. The CDR3 sequence is 10 residues long. As DNA, the CDR3 is TGTGCCCCTTGTGGGAGAGAAGCTTTCTTT. This gives the protein CAPCGREAFF.